The sequence of this T cell receptor beta chain was determined in a study of T cell repertoires in cytomegalovirus infection (dated by TCRdb to about 2019). As for the study more broadly: Donor HLA type was relevant to the analysis, because carriage of CMV infection together with the matching HLA type was indicated by public TCR beta signatures. General findings and caveats noted by the study authors: In both this cohort and an independent cohort of 350 to 400 donors, the cumulative frequency of public TCR beta family members distinguished carriers of CMV infection plus the relevant HLA type. The ex vivo response was dominated by HLA-C-restricted CMV-specific TCR beta clonotypes, which also provided the single most frequent clonotype in two of eight donors.

The listed sequencing device is Illumina HiSeq 1500. The public reads were run again by TCRdb, first through fastp at Q25 and then through MiXCR, and only productive beta chains were kept. Rows are combined by CDR3 protein, so each entry shows the most common genes and DNA. The sample table records 300,000 to 400,000 distinct CDR3 sequences; roughly 20% of these occur just once. The leading ten clones occupy around 8.6% of the sample. The CDR3 runs 14 residues from the cysteine to the phenylalanine. The entry retains the CDR3 DNA only, 42 bases that are in frame from base 1. The junction shows trimming of 4 bases on V and 2 bases on J, plus 10 bases between the germline ends. This clonotype was seen ten or more times. What this receptor recognizes is not known. Per-nucleotide qualities are absent, and no much larger clonotype sits a single base away.

This clonotype originated in a human donor in good health (CMV status not recorded). Some clones in this sample may be carry-over from other donors' samples. Sequenced sample: PBMCs. The chain is assembled from TRBV12-3 or TRBV12-4 and TRBJ2-3, with the D gene not confidently named. The sequenced DNA is TGTGCCAGCAGTTCGCCTACAGACACAGATACGCAGTATTTT. This is translated as CASSSPTDTDTQYF.